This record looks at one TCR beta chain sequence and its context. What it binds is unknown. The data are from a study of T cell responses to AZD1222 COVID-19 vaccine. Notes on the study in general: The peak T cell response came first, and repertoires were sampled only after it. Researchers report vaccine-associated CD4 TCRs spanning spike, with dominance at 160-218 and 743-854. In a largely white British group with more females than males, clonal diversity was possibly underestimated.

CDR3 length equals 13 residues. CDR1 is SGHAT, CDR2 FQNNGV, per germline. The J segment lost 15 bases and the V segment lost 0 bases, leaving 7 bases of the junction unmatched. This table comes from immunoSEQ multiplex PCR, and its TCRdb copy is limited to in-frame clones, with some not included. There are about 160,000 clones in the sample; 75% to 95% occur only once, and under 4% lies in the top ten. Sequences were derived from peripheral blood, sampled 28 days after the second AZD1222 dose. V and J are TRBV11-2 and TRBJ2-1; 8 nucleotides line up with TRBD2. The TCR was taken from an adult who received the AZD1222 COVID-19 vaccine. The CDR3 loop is CASSLEGAGRGFF. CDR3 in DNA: TGTGCCAGCAGCTTAGAAGGGGCCGGGAGGGGGTTCTTC.